This TCR beta chain was sequenced during a study of cytomegalovirus exposure and HLA in healthy donors. Between the trimmed V and J ends, which lost 3 bases and 0 bases, there was a span of 18 bases. CDR1 is MNHNS, CDR2 SASEGT, per germline. The CDR3 consists of 19 residues. This clone came up once. The method was immunoSEQ multiplex PCR; TCRdb's version includes in-frame clones alone and lacks a portion of them. The table lists roughly 200,000 clones, about 89% of them singletons, with around 7.2% in the top ten. The clonotype comes from a man aged 30-40 years in good health and CMV-seropositive. Sequenced sample: PBMCs. The chain combines TRBV6-1 with TRBJ2-6; perhaps TRBD1 as D (5 bases). CDR3 nucleotides: TGTGCCAGCAGTGAGGGTCGTGGGGCGATGGGCTCTGGGGCCAACGTCCTGACTTTC. This codes for CASSEGRGAMGSGANVLTF.